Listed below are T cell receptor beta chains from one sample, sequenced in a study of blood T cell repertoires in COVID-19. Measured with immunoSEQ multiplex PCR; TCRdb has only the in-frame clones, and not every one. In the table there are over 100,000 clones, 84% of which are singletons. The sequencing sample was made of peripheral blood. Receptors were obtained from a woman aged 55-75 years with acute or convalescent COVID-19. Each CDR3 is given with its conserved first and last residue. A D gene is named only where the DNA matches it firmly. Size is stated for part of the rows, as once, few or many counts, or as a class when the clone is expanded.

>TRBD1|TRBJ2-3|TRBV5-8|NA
TGTGCCAGCAGTATCGGACAGGGAAGGGTTGGTCGAGATACGCAGTATTTT
CASSIGQGRVGRDTQYF
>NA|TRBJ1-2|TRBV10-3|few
TGTGCCATCAGTGATTCTAGGGAGGATGGCTACACCTTC
CAISDSREDGYTF
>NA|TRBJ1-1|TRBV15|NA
TGTGCCACCAGCAGAGTTCAAACAGGGCTGAACACTGAAGCTTTCTTT
CATSRVQTGLNTEAFF
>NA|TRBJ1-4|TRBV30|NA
TGTGCCTGGAGTGTACAGGCAGCCCGAAGTGAAAAACTGTTTTTT
CAWSVQAARSEKLFF
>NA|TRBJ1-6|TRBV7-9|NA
TGTGCCAGCAGCTTAGCGCGTGGTAGACAGGACGGTAGTTCACCCCTCCACTTT
CASSLARGRQDGSSPLHF
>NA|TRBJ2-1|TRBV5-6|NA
TGTGCCAGCAGCTGGGGAGTGATGGGGTACAATGAGCAGTTCTTC
CASSWGVMGYNEQFF
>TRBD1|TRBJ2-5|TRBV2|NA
TGTGCCAGCAGCCCCGGGACAGCTCTCGAAGAGACCCAGTACTTC
CASSPGTALEETQYF
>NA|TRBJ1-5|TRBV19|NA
TGTGCCAGTAGTGGGACCGGGGGTCAGCCCCAGCATTTT
CASSGTGGQPQHF
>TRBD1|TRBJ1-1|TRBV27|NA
TGTGCCAGCAGTTCCCCCGGGACAGGGCACACTGAAGCTTTCTTT
CASSSPGTGHTEAFF
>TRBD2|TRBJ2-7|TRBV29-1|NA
TGCAGCGTTGAAGGTAGCGGGGCCTACGAGCAGTACTTC
CSVEGSGAYEQYF
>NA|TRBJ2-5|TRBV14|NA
TGTGCCAGCAGCCAAGAGGAGATACGGCAGACCCAGTACTTC
CASSQEEIRQTQYF
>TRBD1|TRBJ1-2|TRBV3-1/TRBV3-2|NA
TGTGCCAGCAGCCAAGTGGGGGACAGGATCGACGGCTACACCTTC
CASSQVGDRIDGYTF
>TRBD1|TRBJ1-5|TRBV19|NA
TGTGCCAGAGACCTTCTGACAGGGTCAGCCTATAGCAATCAGCCCCAGCATTTT
CARDLLTGSAYSNQPQHF
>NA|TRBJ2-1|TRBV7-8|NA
TGTGCCAGCAGCTTAACTAGGACAGGGAGGGGTGAGCAGTTCTTC
CASSLTRTGRGEQFF
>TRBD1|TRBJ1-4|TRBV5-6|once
TGTGCCAGCAGCTTAACAGGGGGTAGCGAAAAACTGTTTTTT
CASSLTGGSEKLFF
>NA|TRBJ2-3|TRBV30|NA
TGTGCCTGGATATCTAAACAGGCAGATACGCAGTATTTT
CAWISKQADTQYF
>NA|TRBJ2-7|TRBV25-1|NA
TGTGCCAGCAGTGGTTTCGATTCGGGGGACGAGCAGTACTTC
CASSGFDSGDEQYF
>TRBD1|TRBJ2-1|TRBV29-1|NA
TGCAGCGTGAGACAGGGGGACTCCTACAATGAGCAGTTCTTC
CSVRQGDSYNEQFF
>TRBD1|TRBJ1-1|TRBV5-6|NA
TGTGCCAGCAGCGGACAGGGGCAGCTCCCTGAAGCTTTCTTT
CASSGQGQLPEAFF
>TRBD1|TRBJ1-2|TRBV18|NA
TGTGCCAGCTCCCTGGGACAGGGCGACTATGGCTACACCTTC
CASSLGQGDYGYTF
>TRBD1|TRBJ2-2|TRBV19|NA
TGTGCCAGTAGTACTCCCAACAGGGGTGACACCGGGGAGCTGTTTTTT
CASSTPNRGDTGELFF
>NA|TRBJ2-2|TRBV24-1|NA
TGTGCCACCAGTGATTTCGACACCGGGGAGCTGTTTTTT
CATSDFDTGELFF
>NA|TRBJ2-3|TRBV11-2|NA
TGTGCCAGCAGCTTACAGGGGAGGGGTACGCAGTATTTT
CASSLQGRGTQYF
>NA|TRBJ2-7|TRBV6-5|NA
TGTGCCAGCAGTTACAGGGAGTGGGACGAGCAGTACTTC
CASSYREWDEQYF
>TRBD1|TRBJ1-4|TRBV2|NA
TGTGCCAGCAGTTCCCAGAGACAGGGGGCTTTTGGGAAACTGTTTTTT
CASSSQRQGAFGKLFF
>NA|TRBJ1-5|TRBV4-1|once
TGCGCCAGCAGCCAAGACGAGGGAGTGAGGCAGCCCCAGCATTTT
CASSQDEGVRQPQHF
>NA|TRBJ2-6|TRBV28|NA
TGTGCCAGCAGATCTGGGGAGTCCTCTGGGGCCAACGTCCTGACTTTC
CASRSGESSGANVLTF
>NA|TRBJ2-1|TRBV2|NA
TGTGCCATTCAGGAGGCTCTTTCTTACAATGAGCAGTTCTTC
CAIQEALSYNEQFF
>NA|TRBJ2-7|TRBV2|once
TGTGCCAGCAGAGGTTCGGGCGAGCAGTACTTC
CASRGSGEQYF
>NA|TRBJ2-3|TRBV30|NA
TGTGCCTGGAGTGTATCCCGTACGGGGGGCCACACAGATACGCAGTATTTT
CAWSVSRTGGHTDTQYF
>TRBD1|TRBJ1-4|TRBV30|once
TGTGCCTGGAGTTATCGTGGGACAGGGAATGAAAAACTGTTTTTT
CAWSYRGTGNEKLFF
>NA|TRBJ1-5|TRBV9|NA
TGTGCCAGCAGCGCCCCCCTTGGAGAGGGTGGGCAGCCCCAGCATTTT
CASSAPLGEGGQPQHF
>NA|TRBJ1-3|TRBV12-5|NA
TGTGCTAGTGGTCGGGACTCTGGAAACACCATATATTTT
CASGRDSGNTIYF
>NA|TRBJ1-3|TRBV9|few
TGTGCCAGCGATTGGCGAAACACCATATATTTT
CASDWRNTIYF
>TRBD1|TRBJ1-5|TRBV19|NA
TGTGCCAGTAGTATACGACAGGGAAGCAATCAGCCCCAGCATTTT
CASSIRQGSNQPQHF
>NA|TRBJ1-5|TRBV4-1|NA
TGCGCCAGCAGCCAAAACGTGCGAAGGGGGAGCAATCAGCCCCAGCATTTT
CASSQNVRRGSNQPQHF
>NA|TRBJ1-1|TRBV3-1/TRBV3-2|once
TGTGCCAGCAGCCAAGACAGGGGAAGGGCTTTCTTT
CASSQDRGRAFF
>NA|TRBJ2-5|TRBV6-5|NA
TGTGCCAGCAGTCCCGTGCAAGAGACCCAGTACTTC
CASSPVQETQYF
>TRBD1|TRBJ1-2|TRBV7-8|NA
TGTGCCAGCAGCTTAGGGGTTGGCGGACAGGGCCTCATCTACACCTTC
CASSLGVGGQGLIYTF
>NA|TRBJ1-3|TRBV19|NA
TGTGCCAGTAGTCCGCCGGGGGACTTAGGAAACACCATATATTTT
CASSPPGDLGNTIYF
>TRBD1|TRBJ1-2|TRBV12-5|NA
TGTGCTAGTGGTTTGGGTCAACAGGGGGCGTATGGCTACACCTTC
CASGLGQQGAYGYTF
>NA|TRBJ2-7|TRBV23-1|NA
TGCGCCAGCAGTCAGGGGTTTATGGAAGCGGGGCAGTACTTC
CASSQGFMEAGQYF
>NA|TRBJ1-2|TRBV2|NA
TGTGCCAGCAGTGAAGCGCTCCCGAGGTCCTATGGCTACACCTTC
CASSEALPRSYGYTF
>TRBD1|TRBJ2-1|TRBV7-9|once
TGTGCCAGCAGCGCCGGGACAGGGGAAGATGAGCAGTTCTTC
CASSAGTGEDEQFF
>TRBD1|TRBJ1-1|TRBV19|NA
TGTGCCAGTAGTTACCGCCGGACAGGGGTAAACACTGAAGCTTTCTTT
CASSYRRTGVNTEAFF
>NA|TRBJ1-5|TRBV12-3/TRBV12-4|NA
TGTGCCAGCGGGTGGGAGGCGAATCAGCCCCAGCATTTT
CASGWEANQPQHF
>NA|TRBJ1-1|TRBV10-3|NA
TGTGCCATCAGCCCGGACGCCAGGGCAGCTTTCTTT
CAISPDARAAFF